This T cell receptor beta chain was found in a study of patients and donors after allogeneic stem cell transplantation. Using its own MiXCR run on the RT-PCR reads, TCRdb lists one record per CDR3 protein. The profile shows 800,000 to 1,000,000 distinct CDR3 sequences, 18% of them singletons. This clonotype originated in a human donor who was either an allogeneic HSCT recipient or a stem cell or donor lymphocyte infusion donor (not recorded which). It is not recorded whose cells these are; they may come from a transplant donor. The sample consisted of blood, either unsorted or a sorted T cell fraction (not recorded which).

The CDR3 DNA follows: TGCAGTGCTAGAGATTTACGGCGCACTGAAGCTTTCTTT. The encoded protein is CSARDLRRTEAFF. The rearrangement joins TRBV20-1 to TRBJ1-1; D unclear. The CDR3 covers 13 residues. V dropped 0 bases and J dropped 4 bases, with 9 bases sitting between them. Germline-derived CDR1 and CDR2 are DFQATT and SNEGSKA (reference sequence).